The 10 T cell receptor beta chains listed next were all sequenced from one sample in a study of T cell repertoires in cytomegalovirus infection. TCRdb re-called the reads with MiXCR, one entry per CDR3 protein. The sample lists roughly 630,000 distinct CDR3 sequences, roughly a quarter occurring once. The sample consisted of CD8+ T cells from PBMCs. These receptors were collected from a human donor in good health (CMV status not recorded). Some clones in this sample may be carry-over from other donors' samples.

Of note for this clonotype: A much larger clone sits a single nucleotide away, making a read error possible. This rearrangement joins TRBV28 to TRBJ1-5, with D tentatively TRBD1 (6 bases). V lost 4 bases to trimming and J lost 6 bases, with 13 bases between them. Germline V gene lookup returns CDR1 MDHEN and CDR2 SYDVKM. This CDR3 is 14 amino acids long. The CDR3 DNA is TGTGCCAGCAGTTCCGAACAGGGTCGTCAGCCCCAGCATTTT. Protein product: CASSSEQGRQPQHF.

Concerning this clonotype: A much larger clone differs from this one at a single base, so this may be a read error. V usage is TRBV7-6 and J usage is TRBJ1-1; 7 positions agree with TRBD1. V shed 4 bases, J shed 4 bases, and the junction held 3 bases outside the gene matches. CDR3 length: 13 amino acids. Germline V gene data show CDR1 as SGHVS and CDR2 as FNYEAQ. The CDR3 reads CASSWPGGTEAFF. The CDR3 DNA is TGTGCCAGCAGCTGGCCAGGGGGCACTGAAGCTTTCTTT.

A few counts support this clonotype. The chain has TRBV7-6 and TRBJ2-5; tentatively, D is TRBD1 (6 bases). Trimming took 8 bases from V and 0 from J, leaving 13 bases between them. CDR1 and CDR2 (germline): SGHVS, FNYEAQ. The CDR3 consists of 14 residues. CDR3 sequence: CASRVTGNQETQYF. DNA for the CDR3: TGTGCCAGCCGTGTGACAGGAAACCAAGAGACCCAGTACTTC.

In this sample, this clonotype turned up a few times. The chain is built from TRBV29-1 and TRBJ2-3; D gene unclear. Germline CDR1 is SQVTM and CDR2 is ANQGSEA. The CDR3 totals 13 residues. V lost 1 base and J 4 bases, leaving 9 bases between the germline ends. CDR3 sequence reads: CSVEGPRADTQYF. CDR3 bases: TGCAGCGTTGAAGGCCCCCGTGCAGATACGCAGTATTTT.

As to this clonotype: Sequence at one end of the junction differs from germline and may be a read error. The rearrangement uses TRBV4-1 and TRBJ1-1; TRBD1 agrees at 7 bases. CDR1 is MGHRA and CDR2 is YSYEKL in the germline V gene. This CDR3 is built from 15 residues. The CDR3 coding sequence is TGTGCCAGCAGCCAACAGACAGGGATGAACACTGAAGCTTTCTTT. Encoded protein: CASSQQTGMNTEAFF.

The rearrangement links TRBV12-3 or TRBV12-4 to TRBJ2-1; TRBD2 aligns across 12 bases. Trimming removed 3 bases from V and 7 bases from J; junction bases left unmatched: 7. CDR3 length: 16 amino acids. For the CDR3, the DNA is TGTGCCAGCAGTTTCCTAGCGGGGGGGCCGGTGAATGAGCAGTTCTTC. The encoded protein is CASSFLAGGPVNEQFF.

Ten or more counts support this clonotype. The V gene is TRBV7-9, the J gene TRBJ2-7; D gene unclear. CDR1 and CDR2 (germline): SEHNR, FQNEAQ (reference sequence). V lost 5 bases and J 2 bases, leaving 19 bases between the germline ends. The CDR3 is 16 residues long. CDR3 residues: CASSPRSETSAYEQYF. For the CDR3, the DNA is TGTGCCAGCAGCCCGAGGTCCGAGACGTCTGCCTACGAGCAGTACTTC.

This clonotype showed up many times. The V gene is TRBV7-9, the J gene TRBJ2-5; unclear D gene. In germline, CDR1 is SEHNR, CDR2 FQNEAQ (reference sequence). The V gene lost 4 bases and the J gene lost 5 bases, with 11 bases spanning the gap. The CDR3 spans 13 residues. The CDR3 sequence: CASSSSLQETQYF. The CDR3 DNA reads TGTGCCAGCAGCTCCAGCCTACAGGAGACCCAGTACTTC.

In this sample, this clonotype turned up many times. The rearrangement joins TRBV7-8 to TRBJ2-2; 8 bases agree with TRBD2. V lost 5 bases, J lost 3 bases, and 17 bases stayed unmatched. From germline, CDR1 is SGHVS and CDR2 FQNEAQ. This CDR3 is built from 19 residues. The CDR3: CASSQRDGEAGDYTGELFF. The CDR3 DNA follows: TGTGCCAGCAGCCAAAGGGACGGAGAAGCGGGGGACTACACCGGGGAGCTGTTTTTT.

The chain uses TRBV12-3 or TRBV12-4 and TRBJ2-3; 9 positions agree with TRBD2. Losses at the gene ends were 8 bases for V and 0 bases for J; bases not matched to a gene: 9. The CDR3 length is 16 residues. In DNA form, the CDR3 reads TGTGCCAGCGGTGCGGGGGGGTTCCTCAGCACAGATACGCAGTATTTT. Translating it yields CASGAGGFLSTDTQYF.